These 15 T cell receptor beta chains were all obtained from the same sample, sequenced in a study of OX40 agonist ivuxolimab in advanced cancers. The table came from immunoSEQ multiplex PCR; TCRdb's copy has only in-frame clones and leaves some out. The profile shows about 150,000 clones, roughly 92% of them singletons. The sample here was CD4+ or CD8+ T cells sorted from blood, taken in a trial of the OX40 agonist ivuxolimab. The receptors were sampled from an adult with an advanced solid tumor such as melanoma, head and neck, liver or kidney cancer.

This rearrangement joins TRBV4-2 to TRBJ1-2, with a possible D match to TRBD1 (6 bases). The V and J ends lost 1 base and 4 bases respectively, with 16 bases between them. Germline V gene lookup returns CDR1 LGHNA and CDR2 YNFKEQ. The CDR3 extends over 16 amino acids. CDR3 amino acids: CASSQGPDSRIYGYTF. The CDR3 nucleotides read TGTGCCAGCAGCCAAGGTCCGGACAGCCGGATCTATGGCTACACCTTC.

This clone was observed once. The chain carries TRBV7-6 and TRBJ2-6; the D call may be TRBD1 or TRBD2 (5 bases each). CDR1 is SGHVS and CDR2 is FNYEAQ in the germline V gene. The CDR3 is 18 residues long. The V gene lost 4 bases and the J gene lost 1 base, with 17 bases spanning the gap. In nucleotides, the CDR3 is TGTGCCAGCAGCTCCATTAGGGACGGCGTATCTGGGGCCAACGTCCTGACTTTC. Amino acids: CASSSIRDGVSGANVLTF.

The rearrangement links TRBV10-3 to TRBJ1-1; no definite D call. V lost 2 bases to trimming and J lost 0 bases, with 7 bases between them. This CDR3 contains 14 residues. Germline values: CDR1 ENHRY, CDR2 SYGVKD. The CDR3 region is CAISEGILNTEAFF. CDR3 coding DNA: TGTGCCATCAGTGAGGGAATCCTGAACACTGAAGCTTTCTTT.

The chain carries TRBV11-2 and TRBJ2-5; maybe TRBD2 (6 bases). CDR1 SGHAT and CDR2 FQNNGV come from the germline V gene. Trimming took off 4 bases at V and 5 bases at J, with 17 bases between the two ends. This CDR3 has 15 amino acids. The CDR3 DNA follows: TGTGCCAGCAGCTCCTGGGGGGTTCGAGGGGAGACCCAGTACTTC. Encoded protein: CASSSWGVRGETQYF.

V gene TRBV5-4 combines with J gene TRBJ2-2; D not resolved. The CDR3 runs 12 residues. Between the trimmed V and J ends, which lost 9 bases and 6 bases, there was a span of 12 bases. The germline V gene has CDR1 SGHNT and CDR2 YYREEE (reference sequence). The CDR3 loop reads CATTTGPGELFF. DNA for the CDR3: TGTGCCACGACGACTGGCCCCGGGGAGCTGTTTTTT.

CDR3 in amino acids: CASSARRVRFNTEAFF. DNA of the CDR3: TGTGCCAGCAGCGCTCGCAGGGTCCGATTTAACACTGAAGCTTTCTTT. V is TRBV27 and J is TRBJ1-1; D may be TRBD1 (5 bases). CDR1 and CDR2 (germline): MNHEY, SMNVEV (reference sequence). V dropped 6 bases and J dropped 2 bases, with 19 bases sitting between them. The length of the CDR3 is 16 residues.

CDR3 residues: CASSYFGRVNSPLHF. CDR3 nucleotides: TGTGCCAGCAGTTACTTCGGCAGGGTTAATTCACCCCTCCACTTT. The rearrangement joins TRBV6-5 to TRBJ1-6; possible D gene TRBD1, 5 bases. From germline, CDR1 is MNHEY and CDR2 SVGAGI. This CDR3 comprises 15 residues. Deletions cut 1 base from V and 6 bases from J, with 10 bases between.

J is TRBJ1-4 and V is TRBV7-2; 7 bases map to TRBD1. This CDR3 comprises 15 residues. J was trimmed by 4 bases and V by 6 bases; bases with no gene match: 8. Germline V gene data show CDR1 as SGHTA and CDR2 as FQGNSA. The CDR3 nucleotides read TGTGCCAGCAGTTCTAACAGGGGTTATAATGAAAAACTGTTTTTT. Protein product: CASSSNRGYNEKLFF.

The chain has TRBV28 and TRBJ2-7; 7 nucleotides match TRBD2. This CDR3 spans 14 amino acids. V trimming: 9 bases; J trimming: 4 bases; junction bases outside the gene matches: 12. Per the germline V gene, CDR1 is MDHEN and CDR2 is SYDVKM. DNA of the CDR3: TGTGCCAGTTCACCCTTCAGCGGGGTATACGAGCAGTACTTC. It encodes CASSPFSGVYEQYF.

This chain connects TRBV11-1 to TRBJ1-2; no clear D. Germline V lookup: CDR1 SGHAT, CDR2 FQDESV (reference sequence). V was cut by 4 bases and J by 4 bases, with 19 bases left in between. CDR3 length: 16 residues. CDR3 amino acids: CASSSLGGSLSYGYTF. The CDR3 DNA sequence: TGTGCCAGCAGCTCCCTCGGTGGTTCCTTATCCTATGGCTACACCTTC. Supplemented by reference TRBV11-1 and TRBJ1-2, the full variable domain reads EAEVAQSPRYKITEKSQAVAFWCDPISGHATLYWYRQILGQGPELLVQFQDESVVDDSQLPKDRFSAERLKGVDSTLKIQPAELGDSAMYLCASSSLGGSLSYGYTFGSGTRLTVV.

The chain is built from TRBV18 and TRBJ1-5, with 9 bases matching TRBD1. This CDR3 has 14 amino acids. Germline CDR1 is KGHSH and CDR2 is LQKENI. Trimming took 4 bases from V and 4 from J; bases not matched to a gene: 2. The CDR3 region has the DNA TGTGCCAGCTCACGCGGACAGGGGAATCAGCCCCAGCATTTT. Protein: CASSRGQGNQPQHF. The variable domain in full, with the rest retrieved from reference TRBV18 and TRBJ1-5, is NAGVMQNPRHLVRRRGQEARLRCSPMKGHSHVYWYRQLPEEGLKFMVYLQKENIIDESGMPKERFSAEFPKEGPSILRIQQVVRGDSAAYFCASSRGQGNQPQHFGDGTRLSIL.

For the CDR3, the DNA is TGTGCCACCTCAGACAGGGAAAGCAATCAGCCCCAGCATTTT. It yields the protein CATSDRESNQPQHF. This chain uses TRBV10-3 with TRBJ1-5; 7 nucleotides agree with TRBD1. Germline trimming cut 10 bases from V and 1 base from J; bases unmatched to any gene: 7. Per germline, CDR1 ENHRY and CDR2 SYGVKD. CDR3 size: 14 residues.

This chain joins TRBV7-2 and TRBJ1-3; tentatively, D is TRBD1 (6 bases). The CDR3 runs 16 residues. Germline assignment: CDR1 SGHTA and CDR2 FQGNSA. Trimming left V 5 bases short and J 1 base short, with 15 bases between. The CDR3 region has the DNA TGTGCCAGCAGCCTCAGCCCCGGACAGTCTGGAAACACCATATATTTT. The encoded protein is CASSLSPGQSGNTIYF.

The rearrangement links TRBV23-1 to TRBJ1-5, with D possibly being TRBD1 (6 bases). TRBV23-1 has ORF status, its function being uncertain. The CDR3 is made up of 15 amino acids. V gave up 0 bases and J gave up 8 bases, with 14 bases separating them. The CDR3 region is CASSQSRDRSKPQHF. The CDR3, as DNA: TGCGCCAGCAGTCAATCGAGAGACAGGAGTAAGCCCCAGCATTTT.

The chain links TRBV7-2 to TRBJ2-7, with TRBD2 matching over 7 bases. This CDR3 has 14 amino acids. V lost 7 bases and J lost 0; bases outside the gene matches: 6. The germline CDR1 and CDR2 sequences are SGHTA and FQGNSA. CDR3 region: CASNLGGSSYEQYF. The CDR3 nucleotides are TGTGCCAGCAACCTGGGGGGGAGCTCCTACGAGCAGTACTTC.